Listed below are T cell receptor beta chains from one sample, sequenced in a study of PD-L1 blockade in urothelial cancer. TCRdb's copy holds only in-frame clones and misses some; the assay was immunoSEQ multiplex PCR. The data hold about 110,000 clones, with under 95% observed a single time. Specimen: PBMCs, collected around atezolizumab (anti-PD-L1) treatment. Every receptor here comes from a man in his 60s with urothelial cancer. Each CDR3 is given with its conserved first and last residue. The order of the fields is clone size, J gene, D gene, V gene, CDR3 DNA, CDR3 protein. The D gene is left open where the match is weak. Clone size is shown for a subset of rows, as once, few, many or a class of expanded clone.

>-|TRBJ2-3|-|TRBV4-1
TGCGCCAGCAGCCAGGCCGAATACACAGATACGCAGTATTTT
CASSQAEYTDTQYF
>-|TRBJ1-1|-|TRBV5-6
TGTGCCAGCAGCTTGGCCGGTACTTTGAACACTGAAGCTTTCTTT
CASSLAGTLNTEAFF
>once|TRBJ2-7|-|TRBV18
TGTGCCAGCTCACCGGCGGCAGATCCCCCCGAGCAGTACTTC
CASSPAADPPEQYF
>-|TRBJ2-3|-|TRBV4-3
TGCGCCAGCAGCCAAGATCCGGTGAATTCGGCAGATACGCAGTATTTT
CASSQDPVNSADTQYF
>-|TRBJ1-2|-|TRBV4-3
TGCGCCAGCAGCCTCGCTAACTATGGCTACACCTTC
CASSLANYGYTF
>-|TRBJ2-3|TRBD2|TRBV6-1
TGTGCCACAAAGATAGCGGGAGGGTACCCAGATACGCAGTATTTT
CATKIAGGYPDTQYF
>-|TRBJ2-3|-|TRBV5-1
TGCGCCAGCAGCTTGGACGGGATTTCCGATACGCAGTATTTT
CASSLDGISDTQYF
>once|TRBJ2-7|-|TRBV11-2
TGTGCCAGCAGCTTAGGGGGCGGTTCCTACGAGCAGTACTTC
CASSLGGGSYEQYF
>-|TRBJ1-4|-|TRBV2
TGTGCCAGCAGTGGTATTGAGAACGAAAAACTGTTTTTT
CASSGIENEKLFF
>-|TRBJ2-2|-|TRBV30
TGTGCCACGAGCACCCCCATACGGGTCACCGGGGAGCTGTTTTTT
CATSTPIRVTGELFF
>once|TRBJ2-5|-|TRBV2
TGTGCCAGCAGTGTAAGCAGGCAAGAGACCCAGTACTTC
CASSVSRQETQYF
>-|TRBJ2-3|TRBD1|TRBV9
TGTGCCAGCAGCCTACGGGACAGTGTCACAGATACGCAGTATTTT
CASSLRDSVTDTQYF
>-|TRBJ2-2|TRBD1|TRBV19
TGTGCCAGTAGTATACGACAGGGGTACACCGGGGAGCTGTTTTTT
CASSIRQGYTGELFF
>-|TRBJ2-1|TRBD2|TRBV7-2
TGTGCCAGCAGCGCCCAGAGTAGGGCTAGCGGGAGACACAATGAGCAGTTCTTC
CASSAQSRASGRHNEQFF
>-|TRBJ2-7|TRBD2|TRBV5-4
TGTGCCAGCAGCTTCGTTAGCGGGACCGACCGCTCTCTGTACTTC
CASSFVSGTDRSLYF
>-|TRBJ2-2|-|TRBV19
TGTGCCAGTTCCCCGAGGGCCTCAAGTGGGGAGCTGTTTTTT
CASSPRASSGELFF
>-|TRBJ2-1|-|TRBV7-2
TGTGCCAGCAGCCGCGGCCTGGAGAATGAGCAGTTCTTC
CASSRGLENEQFF
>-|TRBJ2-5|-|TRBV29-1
TGCAGCGTTGATTCAGGGGCGGAGACCCAGTACTTC
CSVDSGAETQYF
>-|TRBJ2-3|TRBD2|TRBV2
TGTGCCAGCAGTGGGGGAAGCGGGAGGGCCGGCACAGATACGCAGTATTTT
CASSGGSGRAGTDTQYF
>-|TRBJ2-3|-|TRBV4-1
TGCGCCAGCAGCCAAGTTAATGTTCAGTACGCATTCACAGATACGCAGTATTTT
CASSQVNVQYAFTDTQYF
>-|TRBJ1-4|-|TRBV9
TGTGCCAGCAGTCACGGACAGTCCGTTAATGAAAAACTGTTTTTT
CASSHGQSVNEKLFF
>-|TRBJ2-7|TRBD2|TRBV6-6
TGTGCCAGCAGTTTCGGACTAGCGCACTACGAGCAGTACTTC
CASSFGLAHYEQYF
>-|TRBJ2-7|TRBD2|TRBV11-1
TGTGCCAGCAGCTTAGCGGCGGGAGGGCCTCACGAGCAGTACTTC
CASSLAAGGPHEQYF
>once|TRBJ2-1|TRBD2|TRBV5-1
TGCGCCAGCAGCTTGGCACTAGCGGGAGGGTCGGTTTACAATGAGCAGTTCTTC
CASSLALAGGSVYNEQFF
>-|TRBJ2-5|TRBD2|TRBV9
TGTGCCAGCAGCGTAGCCGGACTAGGAACAAAAGAGACCCAGTACTTC
CASSVAGLGTKETQYF
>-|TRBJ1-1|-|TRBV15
TGTGCCACCAGCACAACAGCGGGGAACACTGAAGCTTTCTTT
CATSTTAGNTEAFF
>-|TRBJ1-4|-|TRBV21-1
TGTGCCAGCAGCAAAGCTATCCGGGACAGGGGTAATGAAAAACTGTTTTTT
CASSKAIRDRGNEKLFF
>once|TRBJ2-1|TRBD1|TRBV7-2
TGTGCCAGCAGCTTAGTATCCGCTCCTGGACAGGTATCCTACAATGAGCAGTTCTTC
CASSLVSAPGQVSYNEQFF
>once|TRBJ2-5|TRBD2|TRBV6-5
TGTGCCAGTACAGCGGGGGGGCTTGGGGAGACCCAGTACTTC
CASTAGGLGETQYF
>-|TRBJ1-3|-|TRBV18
TGTGCCAGCTCACCACCGGGGGGTAGCAGAAACACCATATATTTT
CASSPPGGSRNTIYF
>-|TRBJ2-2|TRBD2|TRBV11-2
TGTGCCAGCAGCTGGACTAGCGGGATTACCACCGGGGAGCTGTTTTTT
CASSWTSGITTGELFF
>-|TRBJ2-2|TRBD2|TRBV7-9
TGTGCCAGCAGCCGGACTAGCGGGAACACCGGGGAGCTGTTTTTT
CASSRTSGNTGELFF
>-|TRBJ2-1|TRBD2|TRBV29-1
TGCAGCACGGGGGGGAGCGTTAGCTCCTACAATGAGCAGTTCTTC
CSTGGSVSSYNEQFF
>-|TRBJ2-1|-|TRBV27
TGTGCCAGCAGTTTACTGGCGGGAAGGGGTAATGAGCAGTTCTTC
CASSLLAGRGNEQFF
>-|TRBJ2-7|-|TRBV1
TGCACCAGCAGCCAAGCTACTAGCGGGAACCTATGGGTGCCCTACGAGCAGTACTTC
CTSSQATSGNLWVPYEQYF
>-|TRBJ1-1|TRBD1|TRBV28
TGTGCCAGCAGTTTAAGAACTGTCAGGGGGCGAGGTCGTTACACTGAAGCTTTCTTT
CASSLRTVRGRGRYTEAFF
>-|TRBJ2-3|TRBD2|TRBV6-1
TGTGCCAGCAGTGGTGGGCCTAACGGGGGGAACACAGATACGCAGTATTTT
CASSGGPNGGNTDTQYF
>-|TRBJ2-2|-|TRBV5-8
TGTGCCACCCACCCTTGGGCGGGGGCCGACACCGGGGAGCTGTTTTTT
CATHPWAGADTGELFF
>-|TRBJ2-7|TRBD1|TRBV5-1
TGCGCCAGCAGCCTGGAGGGGACAGGCCACGAGCAGTACTTC
CASSLEGTGHEQYF